The 21 T cell receptor beta chains reported below all come from one sample, sequenced in a study of ipilimumab plus nivolumab after autologous stem cell transplantation. The protocol was immunoSEQ multiplex PCR, while the TCRdb copy is restricted to in-frame clones and leaves out a portion. This sample has some 17,000 clones, with more than 70% found just once. Material: PBMCs, obtained in a trial of ipilimumab plus nivolumab as post-transplant consolidation. These receptors originate from a male donor with diffuse large B-cell lymphoma.

The V gene is TRBV13, the J gene TRBJ2-5, with D possibly matching TRBD1 (6 bases). The CDR3 has 15 residues. Germline values: CDR1 PRHDT, CDR2 FYEKMQ (reference sequence). The V gene lost 5 bases and the J gene lost 5 bases, with 18 bases spanning the gap. The CDR3 DNA reads TGTGCCAGCAGCCTGTGGACAGCCCCGGAGGAGACCCAGTACTTC. It is translated as CASSLWTAPEETQYF.

Worth noting for this clone: At one boundary the junction diverges from the germline segment, which might be a read error. J is TRBJ1-2 and V is TRBV5-1; TRBD1 agrees at 8 bases. Germline loops: CDR1 SGHRS, CDR2 YFSETQ. The CDR3 covers 14 residues. Here the CDR3 DNA reads TGCGCCAGCAGCCCCGGGACAGGTGGCTATGGCTACATCTTC. Encoded protein: CASSPGTGGYGYIF.

CDR3 loop: CASSLVPEGTEAFF. DNA of the CDR3: TGTGCCAGCAGCTTGGTGCCAGAGGGCACTGAAGCTTTCTTT. The gene calls are TRBV5-6 and TRBJ1-1, with D unclear. V was clipped by 0 bases and J by 4 bases, with 10 bases between them. The length of the CDR3 is 14 residues. CDR1 SGHDT and CDR2 YYEEEE come from the germline V gene.

This clone was seen a handful of times. The chain employs TRBV19 and TRBJ1-2; D is undetermined. The CDR3 is made up of 15 amino acids. The V gene's germline CDR1 is LNHDA and CDR2 SQIVND (reference sequence). V shed 0 bases and J shed 8 bases, with 16 bases lying between them. The DNA for the CDR3 is TGTGCCAGTAGTATAGAGGGCAGGAGGTTAGAAGGCTACACCTTC. Residues: CASSIEGRRLEGYTF. Complete variable domain (other parts from reference TRBV19 and TRBJ1-2): DGGITQSPKYLFRKEGQNVTLSCEQNLNHDAMYWYRQDPGQGLRLIYYSQIVNDFQKGDIAEGYSVSREKKESFPLTVTSAQKNPTAFYLCASSIEGRRLEGYTFGSGTRLTVV.

The CDR3 is CASSLDSVLNTEAFF. CDR3 bases: TGTGCCAGCAGCTTAGACTCAGTTCTGAACACTGAAGCTTTCTTT. This sequence joins TRBV7-8 and TRBJ1-1, with D unresolved. The V end lost 1 base, the J end lost 0 bases, and 9 bases lay between the germline ends. The CDR3 loop spans 15 amino acids. CDR1 and CDR2 (germline): SGHVS, FQNEAQ.

This clone was counted a single time. An end of the junction does not agree with germline; a read error may underlie this. The genes are TRBV7-7 and TRBJ2-3; 7 bases are shared with TRBD2. The length of the CDR3 is 13 residues. Germline V gene sequence: CDR1 SSHAT, CDR2 FNYEAQ (reference sequence). CDR3 region: CASSPGGGDTQYF. The CDR3 DNA reads TGTGCTAGCAGCCCTGGCGGGGGAGATACGCAGTATTTT.

The V call is TRBV11-2, the J call TRBJ2-5, with TRBD2 matching over 7 bases. V shed 1 base, J shed 5 bases, and the junction held 7 bases outside the gene matches. This CDR3 spans 15 amino acids. CDR1 is SGHAT, CDR2 FQNNGV, per germline. The DNA of the CDR3 is TGTGCCAGCAGCTTAGCCCTGGCCGGGGGGGAGACCCAGTACTTC. This sequence encodes CASSLALAGGETQYF.

This sequence joins TRBV5-1 and TRBJ2-5; TRBD2 aligns across 10 bases. Germline CDR1 is SGHRS and CDR2 is YFSETQ. The CDR3 is 14 residues long. Trimming removed 6 bases from V and 3 bases from J; junction bases left unmatched: 5. The CDR3 nucleotides are TGCGCCAGCACGTTGCTAGCGGGGGAAGAGACCCAGTACTTC. Translating gives CASTLLAGEETQYF.

V gene TRBV4-1 combines with J gene TRBJ2-3, with D possibly being TRBD1 (6 bases). The CDR3 runs 15 residues. CDR1 is MGHRA and CDR2 is YSYEKL in the germline V gene. Trimming removed 6 bases at V and 5 bases at J, with 18 bases between. The CDR3 protein is CASSFTGTRGDTQYF. As DNA, the CDR3 is TGCGCCAGCAGTTTCACAGGGACCCGAGGAGATACGCAGTATTTT.

This clone came up a few times. The chain employs TRBV6-5 and TRBJ2-2; D gene unclear. V was trimmed by 5 bases and J by 7 bases, leaving 11 bases between them. The CDR3 runs to 13 residues. Germline V CDR1 and CDR2: MNHEY, SVGAGI. CDR3 sequence reads: CASSPETVGELFF. Here the CDR3 DNA reads TGTGCCAGCAGTCCTGAGACTGTCGGGGAGCTGTTTTTT.

The chain combines TRBV7-9 with TRBJ2-1, with D unresolved. Per the germline V gene, CDR1 is SEHNR and CDR2 is FQNEAQ (reference sequence). This CDR3 comprises 11 residues. The V and J ends lost 2 bases and 7 bases respectively, with 3 bases between them. The CDR3 protein is CASSLPNEQFF. The CDR3 bases are TGTGCCAGCAGCTTACCAAATGAGCAGTTCTTC.

In this sample, this clone turned up once. V usage is TRBV5-8 and J usage is TRBJ1-1, with TRBD1 as a possible D gene (5 bases). V was trimmed by 0 bases and J by 6 bases, leaving 12 bases between them. CDR1 and CDR2 (germline): SGHTS, YDEGEE. The CDR3 has 14 amino acids. The chain's CDR3 is CASSLDWGRPEAFF. The DNA of the CDR3 is TGTGCCAGCAGCTTGGATTGGGGGAGGCCTGAAGCTTTCTTT.

V is TRBV5-1 and J is TRBJ2-1; D possibly corresponds to TRBD1 (6 bases). This CDR3 contains 13 residues. The germline V and J ends were trimmed by 8 bases and 7 bases, with 16 bases remaining between them. The germline V gene encodes CDR1 SGHRS and CDR2 YFSETQ. CDR3 protein: CASGQGGENEQFF. CDR3 nucleotide sequence: TGCGCCAGTGGTCAAGGGGGAGAGAATGAGCAGTTCTTC.

The chain joins TRBV1 to TRBJ1-2. TRBV1 is labeled a pseudogene. This CDR3 contains 14 residues. CDR3 region: CTSSQRGYSYGYTF. The CDR3 nucleotides are TGCACCAGCAGCCAACGGGGGTATAGCTATGGCTACACCTTC.

This clone was picked up a small number of times. The CDR3 sequence: CASSTSGGARETQYF. In DNA form, the CDR3 reads TGTGCCAGTAGTACCAGCGGGGGGGCCCGAGAGACCCAGTACTTC. The chain recombines TRBV19 with TRBJ2-5, with 10 bases lining up with TRBD2. The germline V gene has CDR1 LNHDA and CDR2 SQIVND (reference sequence). The CDR3 has 15 residues. With 4 bases clipped from V and 4 bases from J, the junction kept 6 bases outside the gene matches.

V usage is TRBV7-3 and J usage is TRBJ2-1, with 7 bases matching TRBD2. The ends lost 4 bases at V and 3 bases at J; junction bases unmatched: 9. The CDR3 covers 16 residues. Per germline, CDR1 SGHTA and CDR2 FQGTGA. In nucleotides, the CDR3 is TGTGCCAGCAGCTCGGTACTGGGGGGGTTCTACAATGAGCAGTTCTTC. This codes for CASSSVLGGFYNEQFF.

The chain joins TRBV15 to TRBJ2-3; D possibly corresponds to TRBD1 (5 bases). CDR1 and CDR2 from the germline V gene are LNHNV and YYDKDF (reference sequence). The CDR3 is 14 residues long. Trimming took 0 bases from V and 2 from J, leaving 6 bases between them. The chain's CDR3 is CATSREDTTDTQYF. CDR3 sequence (DNA): TGTGCCACCAGCAGAGAGGACACCACAGATACGCAGTATTTT.

The rearrangement links TRBV5-1 to TRBJ1-1, with 7 bases lining up with TRBD1. Germline CDR1 reads SGHRS; CDR2 reads YFSETQ. The CDR3 extends over 14 amino acids. J was trimmed by 6 bases and V by 4 bases; bases with no gene match: 9. CDR3 in DNA: TGCGCCAGCAGCGAACAGGGGTCTCTATCTGAAGCTTTCTTT. Translating gives CASSEQGSLSEAFF.

CDR3 region: CASSSGPRAGEQYF. The CDR3 DNA is TGCGCCAGCAGTTCCGGCCCTCGGGCCGGCGAGCAGTACTTC. This rearrangement joins TRBV5-1 to TRBJ2-7; D remains ambiguous. The germline V gene has CDR1 SGHRS and CDR2 YFSETQ. V was clipped by 5 bases and J by 6 bases, with 18 bases between them. The CDR3 extends over 14 amino acids.

This chain's CDR3 is CASSLPGLSTDTQYF. The CDR3 DNA reads TGCGCCAGCAGCTTACCGGGACTGAGCACAGATACGCAGTATTTT. The chain links TRBV4-1 to TRBJ2-3; TRBD2 might be the D (6 bases). Germline CDR1 reads MGHRA; CDR2 reads YSYEKL. Trimming removed 5 bases from V and 0 bases from J, with 12 bases in between. There are 15 residues in the CDR3.

This clone was picked up a small number of times. The V call is TRBV18, the J call TRBJ1-2; tentative D call: TRBD1 (5 bases). The CDR3 has 13 amino acids. The ends were cut back, 6 bases at V and 5 bases at J, with 13 bases in the middle. CDR1 is KGHSH and CDR2 is LQKENI in the germline V gene. Here the CDR3 reads CASSSGSRYGYTF. The CDR3 region has the DNA TGTGCCAGCTCCTCAGGGAGTCGGTATGGCTACACCTTC.